Shown below are 27 T cell receptor beta chains from a single sample sequenced in a study of T cell responses to AZD1222 COVID-19 vaccine. Assay used: immunoSEQ multiplex PCR; TCRdb lists only in-frame clones, some missing. The sample lists some 60,000 clones, 60% to 85% occurring once. The sequences come from peripheral blood, collected 28 days after the second AZD1222 dose. Every receptor here comes from an adult who received the AZD1222 COVID-19 vaccine.

The rearrangement uses TRBV5-5 and TRBJ2-7, with D possibly called TRBD1 or TRBD2 (6 bases each). The germline CDR1 and CDR2 sequences are SGHKS and YYEKEE (reference sequence). This CDR3 has 13 amino acids. V dropped 3 bases and J dropped 5 bases, with 12 bases sitting between them. For the CDR3, the DNA is TGTGCCAGCAGCTCCACAGGGAGGAACGAGCAGTACTTC. Protein: CASSSTGRNEQYF.

This clone showed up just once. The gene calls are TRBV5-5 and TRBJ1-1, with D maybe TRBD1 (6 bases). From germline, CDR1 is SGHKS and CDR2 YYEKEE (reference sequence). Trimming removed 4 bases at V and 3 bases at J, with 13 bases between. This CDR3 region has 14 residues. CDR3 sequence reads: CASSLMKGDTEAFF. CDR3 nucleotide sequence: TGTGCCAGCAGCCTGATGAAGGGGGACACTGAAGCTTTCTTT.

This chain connects TRBV5-8 to TRBJ1-4; D unresolved. Between the trimmed V and J ends, which lost 2 bases and 5 bases, there was a span of 10 bases. Germline V lookup: CDR1 SGHTS, CDR2 YDEGEE. The CDR3 extends over 14 amino acids. CDR3 sequence (DNA): TGTGCCAGCAGCTTTGGGCAGATCAATGAAAAACTGTTTTTT. Protein: CASSFGQINEKLFF.

The CDR3 sequence: CAWSVGGDGYTF. DNA of the CDR3: TGTGCCTGGAGTGTAGGAGGGGACGGCTACACCTTC. This sequence joins TRBV30 and TRBJ1-2; D might be TRBD1 (5 bases). This CDR3 comprises 12 residues. From germline, CDR1 is GTSNPN and CDR2 SVGIG (reference sequence). V shed 0 bases and J shed 8 bases, with 10 bases lying between them. Full variable domain (missing parts from reference TRBV30 and TRBJ1-2): SQTIHQWPATLVQPVGSPLSLECTVEGTSNPNLYWYRQAAGRGLQLLFYSVGIGQISSEVPQNLSASRPQDRQFILSSKKLLLSDSGFYLCAWSVGGDGYTFGSGTRLTVV.

The rearrangement uses TRBV7-8 and TRBJ2-3; maybe TRBD1 (6 bases). The germline V gene has CDR1 SGHVS and CDR2 FQNEAQ. V was pared by 4 bases and J by 4 bases, with 6 bases between. CDR3 length: 12 amino acids. The CDR3 protein is CASSSGADTQYF. Written as DNA, the CDR3 is TGTGCCAGCAGCTCAGGGGCAGATACGCAGTATTTT.

The chain carries TRBV30 and TRBJ1-4; D uncertain. The V end was cut by 1 base, the J end by 0 bases, with 9 bases between. CDR1 is GTSNPN and CDR2 is SVGIG in the germline V gene (reference sequence). The length of the CDR3 is 15 residues. Here the CDR3 DNA reads TGTGCCTGGAGTGGGGTGAGGGCAACTAATGAAAAACTGTTTTTT. Translated: CAWSGVRATNEKLFF.

The genes are TRBV7-9 and TRBJ2-5, with TRBD2 matching over 7 bases. Germline CDR1 SEHNR, CDR2 FQNEAQ (reference sequence). V shed 5 bases, J shed 4 bases, and the junction held 13 bases outside the gene matches. The CDR3 covers 16 residues. The CDR3 nucleotides are TGTGCCAGCAGCCTCCGGCGGGGAGGGGTCGGAGAGACCCAGTACTTC. Its translation is CASSLRRGGVGETQYF.

The chain employs TRBV7-3 and TRBJ2-2; 9 nucleotides line up with TRBD1. Germline V gene sequence: CDR1 SGHTA, CDR2 FQGTGA. V lost 2 bases and J lost 0; bases outside the gene matches: 1. This CDR3 has 16 residues. CDR3 residues: CASSLGQGTNTGELFF. The CDR3 DNA sequence: TGTGCCAGCAGCTTAGGACAGGGGACGAACACCGGGGAGCTGTTTTTT.

The CDR3 loop is CAWSRQGPSPLHF. The CDR3, as DNA: TGTGCCTGGAGTCGACAGGGCCCTTCACCCCTCCACTTT. The V and J genes are TRBV30 and TRBJ1-6; 7 bases fit TRBD1. V was clipped by 2 bases and J by 9 bases; unmatched bases: 4. Germline values: CDR1 GTSNPN, CDR2 SVGIG (reference sequence). This CDR3 comprises 13 residues.

This clone was seen more than once but under ten times. The chain uses TRBV11-3 and TRBJ2-2, with a weak D call TRBD2 (7 bases). V lost 7 bases, J lost 0 bases, and 15 bases lay in between. The CDR3 contains 16 residues. From germline, CDR1 is SGHNT and CDR2 YENEEA. As DNA, the CDR3 is TGTGCCAGCACCCTAGCGGAGGGGGCGAACACCGGGGAGCTGTTTTTT. This gives the protein CASTLAEGANTGELFF.

The gene calls are TRBV5-1 and TRBJ1-2; the D gene is possibly TRBD1 (5 bases). Germline V CDR1 and CDR2: SGHRS, YFSETQ. The CDR3 extends over 14 amino acids. The V gene lost 4 bases and the J gene lost 8 bases, with 18 bases spanning the gap. The CDR3 region has the DNA TGCGCCAGCAGCAGCAGACTCCAGGGAGGCGGCTACACCTTC. Encoded protein: CASSSRLQGGGYTF.

The gene calls are TRBV6-6 and TRBJ2-3; a weak D match, TRBD2 (5 bases). Per germline, CDR1 MNHNY and CDR2 SVGAGI (reference sequence). This CDR3 is built from 14 residues. V lost 5 bases to trimming and J lost 6 bases, with 15 bases between them. The CDR3 sequence: CASSPGWRRDTQYF. CDR3 nucleotide sequence: TGTGCCAGCAGTCCCGGGTGGAGGCGGGATACGCAGTATTTT.

The chain uses TRBV10-3 and TRBJ2-7, with TRBD1 matching 10 bases. There are 13 residues in the CDR3. V lost 10 bases and J lost 4; bases outside the gene matches: 7. Per the germline V gene, CDR1 is ENHRY and CDR2 is SYGVKD. The CDR3 reads CATRQGAWYEQYF. The CDR3 coding sequence is TGTGCCACCAGACAGGGGGCTTGGTACGAGCAGTACTTC.

The chain employs TRBV30 and TRBJ1-2; TRBD1 is a possible D gene (5 bases). The CDR3 loop spans 14 amino acids. V was clipped by 3 bases and J by 6 bases, with 17 bases between them. Germline-derived CDR1 and CDR2 are GTSNPN and SVGIG (reference sequence). The CDR3 DNA reads as TGTGCCTGGAGCCCCGGACACCGGGGGAATGGCTACACCTTC. As protein: CAWSPGHRGNGYTF.

V is TRBV11-2 and J is TRBJ2-7, with 7 bases matching TRBD2. The CDR3 is 15 amino acids. CDR1 is SGHAT and CDR2 is FQNNGV in the germline V gene. V gave up 3 bases and J gave up 1 base; unmatched junction bases: 6. The CDR3 is CASSFQAGRSYEQYF. The DNA for the CDR3 is TGTGCCAGCAGCTTCCAAGCGGGGCGATCCTACGAGCAGTACTTC.

The chain uses TRBV19 and TRBJ2-2; TRBD2 might be the D (5 bases). The germline V gene encodes CDR1 LNHDA and CDR2 SQIVND (reference sequence). This CDR3 region has 14 residues. Trimming shortened V by 3 bases and J by 6 bases, and 11 bases separated the two germline ends. CDR3 in DNA: TGTGCCAGTAGTATCGGGGTCGGAGCCGGGGAGCTGTTTTTT. Its protein product is CASSIGVGAGELFF.

The chain carries TRBV7-2 and TRBJ1-4, with D unclear. Trimming took 1 base from V and 8 from J, leaving 11 bases between them. Germline CDR1 is SGHTA and CDR2 is FQGNSA. The CDR3 consists of 14 residues. CDR3 region: CASSLGGMGEKLFF. Written as DNA, the CDR3 is TGTGCCAGCAGCTTAGGAGGGATGGGGGAAAAACTGTTTTTT.

Only one count was recorded for this clone. This sequence joins TRBV4-2 and TRBJ2-1, with D uncertain. The CDR3 runs to 16 residues. The germline V and J ends were trimmed by 0 bases and 6 bases, with 15 bases remaining between them. The germline CDR1 and CDR2 sequences are LGHNA and YNFKEQ. The CDR3 coding sequence is TGTGCCAGCAGCCAAGACCCTATTACTTCGACCAATGAGCAGTTCTTC. Amino acid sequence: CASSQDPITSTNEQFF.

The chain links TRBV6-2 or TRBV6-3 to TRBJ2-3, with 9 positions matching TRBD2. The CDR3 runs 15 residues. V dropped 2 bases and J dropped 3; count of bases not matched to a gene: 3. Germline CDR1 MNHEY, CDR2 SVGEGT. This CDR3 reads CASSYNAGGTDTQYF. The CDR3 DNA follows: TGTGCCAGCAGTTACAATGCGGGAGGGACAGATACGCAGTATTTT.

This rearrangement joins TRBV6-5 to TRBJ2-6; a possible D gene is TRBD2 (5 bases). Trimming left V 6 bases short and J 0 bases short, with 9 bases between. CDR1 and CDR2 from the germline V gene are MNHEY and SVGAGI. CDR3 length equals 15 residues. CDR3 residues: CASSAGNSGANVLTF. CDR3 DNA: TGTGCCAGCAGCGCCGGGAACTCTGGGGCCAACGTCCTGACTTTC.

Here the CDR3 DNA reads TGTGCCAGCAGCTCCCGACAGGGGGCGGATGAAAAACTGTTTTTT. Its protein product is CASSSRQGADEKLFF. The chain joins TRBV3-1 (or the pseudogene TRBV3-2) to TRBJ1-4, with 10 bases matching TRBD1. The CDR3 covers 15 residues. Trimming cost V 5 bases and J 6 bases; bases outside gene matches: 6. Germline-derived CDR1 and CDR2 are LGHDT and YNNKEL (reference sequence).

This clone was seen just once. This chain uses TRBV30 with TRBJ1-2; 8 nucleotides line up with TRBD1. CDR1 is GTSNPN, CDR2 SVGIG, per germline (reference sequence). The V and J ends lost 5 bases and 7 bases, in that order; junction bases with no gene match: 12. This CDR3 spans 14 amino acids. The CDR3 protein is CAWARPGGQGGYTF. The DNA for the CDR3 is TGTGCCTGGGCCCGACCAGGGGGCCAGGGTGGCTACACCTTC.

This clone has just a few counts. The V call is TRBV9, the J call TRBJ2-3, with D possibly being TRBD1 or TRBD2 (5 bases each). V was trimmed by 2 bases and J by 3 bases, leaving 10 bases between them. The CDR3 consists of 14 residues. CDR1 and CDR2 (germline): SGDLS, YYNGEE. The CDR3 sequence: CASSVGVWTDTQYF. CDR3 nucleotide sequence: TGTGCCAGCAGCGTGGGGGTTTGGACAGATACGCAGTATTTT.

The sample holds one count of this clone. The DNA for the CDR3 is TGTGCCATCAGTCCGGGACAGGGATCCTACGAGCAGTACTTC. Protein: CAISPGQGSYEQYF. The chain has TRBV10-3 and TRBJ2-7, with 9 bases matching TRBD1. The CDR3 extends over 14 amino acids. CDR1 ENHRY and CDR2 SYGVKD come from the germline V gene. With 5 bases clipped from V and 1 base from J, the junction kept 3 bases outside the gene matches.

The chain has TRBV5-5 and TRBJ1-5; D is unresolved. This CDR3 contains 12 residues. V was shortened by 0 bases and J by 7 bases, with 5 bases between the two germline ends. Germline V gene lookup returns CDR1 SGHKS and CDR2 YYEKEE (reference sequence). In DNA, the CDR3 is TGTGCCAGCAGCTTGGAGGGACAGCCCCAGCATTTT. It translates to CASSLEGQPQHF.

This clone is medium-sized by share. The chain is built from TRBV14 and TRBJ2-7, with TRBD1 matching over 9 bases. Germline lookup yields CDR1 SGHDN and CDR2 FVKESK. There are 14 residues in the CDR3. Trimming at V came to 4 bases and at J to 9 bases, leaving 10 bases not matched to a gene. CDR3 amino acids: CASSPFQGQGTQYF. The CDR3 DNA reads TGTGCCAGCAGCCCCTTCCAGGGACAGGGTACGCAGTACTTC.

The V gene is TRBV7-9, the J gene TRBJ1-1; a weak D match, TRBD1 (6 bases). Germline CDR1 reads SEHNR; CDR2 reads FQNEAQ (reference sequence). The CDR3 totals 13 residues. Trimming pared 7 bases from V and 5 bases from J, leaving 14 bases between. CDR3 DNA sequence: TGTGCCAGCAAAGCCGAACAGGGAACTGAAGCTTTCTTT. Residues: CASKAEQGTEAFF.